Following are 3 T cell receptor beta chains from one sample sequenced in a study of blood T cell repertoires in COVID-19. The assay was immunoSEQ multiplex PCR, and TCRdb's table has in-frame clones only and misses some. The data contain some 460,000 clones, roughly 91% of them singletons. Sequenced input: peripheral blood. The receptors shown here come from a woman aged 30 to 39 with acute or convalescent COVID-19.

The chain couples TRBV28 to TRBJ2-7, with 12 nucleotides matching TRBD2. V lost 2 bases, J lost 9 bases, and 5 bases stayed unmatched. The CDR3 sequence is 14 residues long. The germline gives CDR1 MDHEN, CDR2 SYDVKM. CDR3 in DNA: TGTGCCAGCAGTTTAACTAGCGGGGGGTCTGTGCAGTACTTC. This translates into CASSLTSGGSVQYF.

The chain joins TRBV24-1 to TRBJ1-1, with D hard to call. The CDR3 runs to 11 residues. The V end was cut by 3 bases, the J end by 8 bases, with 6 bases between. CDR1 is KGHDR, CDR2 SFDVKD, per germline. The CDR3 here is CATSDEREAFF. The CDR3 DNA reads TGTGCCACCAGTGATGAGAGGGAAGCTTTCTTT.

CDR3: CASGLIRQGPWDTEAFF. The CDR3 DNA reads TGTGCTAGTGGTTTGATCCGACAGGGCCCCTGGGACACTGAAGCTTTCTTT. The V call is TRBV12-5, the J call TRBJ1-1, with 7 bases that match TRBD1. The CDR3 extends over 17 amino acids. The germline CDR1 and CDR2 sequences are LGHNT and FRNRAP. With 2 bases clipped from V and 3 bases from J, the junction kept 12 bases outside the gene matches.